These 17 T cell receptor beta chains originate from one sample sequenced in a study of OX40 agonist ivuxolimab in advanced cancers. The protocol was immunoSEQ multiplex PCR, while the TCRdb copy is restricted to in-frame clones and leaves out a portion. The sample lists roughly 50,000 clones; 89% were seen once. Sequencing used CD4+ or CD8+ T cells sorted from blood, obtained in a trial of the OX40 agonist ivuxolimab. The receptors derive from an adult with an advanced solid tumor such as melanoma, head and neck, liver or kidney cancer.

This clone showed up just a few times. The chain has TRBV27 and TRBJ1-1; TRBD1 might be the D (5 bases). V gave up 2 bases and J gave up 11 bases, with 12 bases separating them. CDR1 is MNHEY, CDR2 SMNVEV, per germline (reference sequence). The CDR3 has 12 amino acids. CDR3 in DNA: TGTGCCAGCAGTTTAGGGACTTTGAGGGCTTTCTTT. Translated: CASSLGTLRAFF.

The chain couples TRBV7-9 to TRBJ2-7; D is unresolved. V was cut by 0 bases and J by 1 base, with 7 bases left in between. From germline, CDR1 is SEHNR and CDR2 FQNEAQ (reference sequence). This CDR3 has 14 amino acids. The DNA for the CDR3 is TGTGCCAGCAGCTTAGCAGGGAAATCCTACGAGCAGTACTTC. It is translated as CASSLAGKSYEQYF.

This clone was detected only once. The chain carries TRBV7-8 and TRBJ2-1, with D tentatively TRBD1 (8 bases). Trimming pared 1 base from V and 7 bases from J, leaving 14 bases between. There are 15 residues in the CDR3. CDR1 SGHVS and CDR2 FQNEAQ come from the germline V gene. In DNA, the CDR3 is TGTGCCAGCAGCTTAGGGACAGGGAGGGGAAATGAGCAGTTCTTC. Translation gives CASSLGTGRGNEQFF.

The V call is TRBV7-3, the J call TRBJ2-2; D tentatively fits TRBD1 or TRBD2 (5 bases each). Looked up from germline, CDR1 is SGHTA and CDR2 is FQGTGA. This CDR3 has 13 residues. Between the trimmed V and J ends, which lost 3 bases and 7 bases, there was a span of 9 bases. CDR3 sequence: CASSFEGNGELFF. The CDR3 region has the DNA TGTGCCAGCAGCTTTGAGGGGAACGGGGAGCTGTTTTTT.

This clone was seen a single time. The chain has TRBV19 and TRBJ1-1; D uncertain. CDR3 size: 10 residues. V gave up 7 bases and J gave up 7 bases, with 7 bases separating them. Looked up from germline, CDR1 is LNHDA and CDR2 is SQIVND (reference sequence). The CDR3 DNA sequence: TGTGCCAGTATGGCCGGTGAAGCTTTCTTT. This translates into CASMAGEAFF.

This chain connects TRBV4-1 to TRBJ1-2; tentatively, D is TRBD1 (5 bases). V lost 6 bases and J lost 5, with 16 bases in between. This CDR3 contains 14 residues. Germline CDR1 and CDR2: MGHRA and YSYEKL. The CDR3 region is CASSFRGGEYGYTF. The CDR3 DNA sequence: TGCGCCAGCAGTTTCCGGGGGGGGGAGTATGGCTACACCTTC.

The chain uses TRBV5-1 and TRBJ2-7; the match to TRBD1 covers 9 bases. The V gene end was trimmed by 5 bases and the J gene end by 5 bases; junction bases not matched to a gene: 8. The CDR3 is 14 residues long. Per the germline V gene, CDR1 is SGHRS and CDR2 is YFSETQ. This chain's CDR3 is CASSYRGRNDEQYF. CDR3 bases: TGCGCCAGCAGTTACAGGGGGCGAAATGACGAGCAGTACTTC.

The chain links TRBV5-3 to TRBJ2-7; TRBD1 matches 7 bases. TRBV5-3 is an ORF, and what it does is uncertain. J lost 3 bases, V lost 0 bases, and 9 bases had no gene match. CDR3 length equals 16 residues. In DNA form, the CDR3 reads TGTGCCAGAAGCTTGGACTTCCGGGACAGCAACTACGAGCAGTACTTC. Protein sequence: CARSLDFRDSNYEQYF.

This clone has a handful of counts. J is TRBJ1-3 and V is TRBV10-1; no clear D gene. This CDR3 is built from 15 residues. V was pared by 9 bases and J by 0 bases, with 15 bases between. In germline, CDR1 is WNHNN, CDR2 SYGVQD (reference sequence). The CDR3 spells CASAVLRSSGNTIYF. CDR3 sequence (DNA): TGCGCCAGTGCAGTGTTGCGGTCCTCTGGAAACACCATATATTTT.

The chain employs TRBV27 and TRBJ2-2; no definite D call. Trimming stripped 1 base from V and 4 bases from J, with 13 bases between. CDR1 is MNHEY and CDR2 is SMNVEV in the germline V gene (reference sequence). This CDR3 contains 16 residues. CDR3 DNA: TGTGCCAGCAGTTTATTAGCAGCCCTGGGCACCGGGGAGCTGTTTTTT. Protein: CASSLLAALGTGELFF.

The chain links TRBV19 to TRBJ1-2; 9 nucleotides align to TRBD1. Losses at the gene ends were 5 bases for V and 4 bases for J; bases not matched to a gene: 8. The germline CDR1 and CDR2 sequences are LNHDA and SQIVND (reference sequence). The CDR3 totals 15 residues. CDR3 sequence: CASSDPGQGSYGYTF. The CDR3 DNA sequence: TGTGCCAGTAGTGATCCAGGACAGGGGTCCTATGGCTACACCTTC.

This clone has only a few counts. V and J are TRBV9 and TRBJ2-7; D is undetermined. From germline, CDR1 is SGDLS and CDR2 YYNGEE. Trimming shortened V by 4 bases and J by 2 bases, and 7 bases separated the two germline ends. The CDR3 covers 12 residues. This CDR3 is CASSPRPYEQYF. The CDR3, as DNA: TGTGCCAGCAGCCCCCGGCCCTACGAGCAGTACTTC.

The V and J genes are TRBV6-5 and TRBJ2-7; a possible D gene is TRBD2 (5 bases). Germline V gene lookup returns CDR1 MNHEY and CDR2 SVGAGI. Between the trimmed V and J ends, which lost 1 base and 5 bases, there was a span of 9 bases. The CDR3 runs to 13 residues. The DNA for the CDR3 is TGTGCCAGCAGTTACTTGGGAGAAAACGAGCAGTACTTC. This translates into CASSYLGENEQYF.

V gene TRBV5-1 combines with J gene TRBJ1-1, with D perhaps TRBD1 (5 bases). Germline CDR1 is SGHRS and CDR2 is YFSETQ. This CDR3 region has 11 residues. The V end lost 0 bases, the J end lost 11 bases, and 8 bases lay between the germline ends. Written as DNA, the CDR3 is TGCGCCAGCAGCTTGGAAGGGGTGGCTTTCTTT. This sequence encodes CASSLEGVAFF.

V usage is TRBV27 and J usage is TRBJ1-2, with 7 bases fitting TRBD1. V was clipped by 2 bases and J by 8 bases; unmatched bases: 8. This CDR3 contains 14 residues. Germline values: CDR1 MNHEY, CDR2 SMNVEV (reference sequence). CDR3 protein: CASSLVKGALGYTF. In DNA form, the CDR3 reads TGTGCCAGCAGTTTAGTTAAGGGGGCGCTGGGCTACACCTTC.

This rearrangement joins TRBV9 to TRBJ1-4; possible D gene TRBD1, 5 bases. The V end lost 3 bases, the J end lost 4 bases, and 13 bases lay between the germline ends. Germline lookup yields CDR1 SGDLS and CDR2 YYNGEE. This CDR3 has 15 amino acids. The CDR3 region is CASSAEGPHNEKLFF. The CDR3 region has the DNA TGTGCCAGCAGCGCCGAGGGGCCCCATAATGAAAAACTGTTTTTT.

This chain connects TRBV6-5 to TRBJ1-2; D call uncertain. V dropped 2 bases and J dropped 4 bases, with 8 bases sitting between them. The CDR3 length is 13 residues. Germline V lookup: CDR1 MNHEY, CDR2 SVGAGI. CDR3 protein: CASSYGQIYGYTF. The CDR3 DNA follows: TGTGCCAGCAGTTACGGGCAGATCTATGGCTACACCTTC.